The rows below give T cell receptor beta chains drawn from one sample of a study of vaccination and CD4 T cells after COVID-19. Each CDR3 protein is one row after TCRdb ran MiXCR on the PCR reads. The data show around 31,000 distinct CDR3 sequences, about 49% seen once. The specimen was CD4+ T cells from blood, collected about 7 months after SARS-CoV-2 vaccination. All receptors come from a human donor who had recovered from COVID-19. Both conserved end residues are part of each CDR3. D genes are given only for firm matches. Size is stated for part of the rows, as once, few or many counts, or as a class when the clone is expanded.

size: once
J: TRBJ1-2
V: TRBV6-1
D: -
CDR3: CAGSARRGRGYTF
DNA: TGTGCCGGCAGTGCACGTAGGGGCCGGGGCTACACCTTC

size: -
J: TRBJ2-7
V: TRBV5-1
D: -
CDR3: CASSLASGPSSYEQYF
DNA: TGCGCCAGCAGCTTGGCCTCGGGACCGAGCTCCTACGAGCAGTACTTC

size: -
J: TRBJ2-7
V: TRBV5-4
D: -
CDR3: CASSFGSQSSYEQYF
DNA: TGTGCCAGCAGCTTTGGTAGTCAGAGCTCCTACGAGCAGTACTTC

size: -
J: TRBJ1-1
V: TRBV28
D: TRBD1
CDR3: CASTHRGVWTEAFF
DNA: TGTGCCAGCACCCACAGGGGGGTCTGGACTGAAGCTTTCTTT

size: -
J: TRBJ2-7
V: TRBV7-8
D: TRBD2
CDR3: CASAIRRTSGSYEQYF
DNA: TGTGCCAGCGCGATCCGGCGGACTAGCGGTTCCTACGAGCAGTACTTC

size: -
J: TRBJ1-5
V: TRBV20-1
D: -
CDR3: CSAAGGDVGDQPQHF
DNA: TGCAGTGCCGCCGGTGGGGACGTTGGCGATCAGCCCCAGCATTTT

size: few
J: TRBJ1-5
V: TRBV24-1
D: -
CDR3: CATSESNQPQHF
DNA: TGTGCCACCAGTGAGAGCAATCAGCCCCAGCATTTT

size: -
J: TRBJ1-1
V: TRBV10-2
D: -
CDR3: CASSESRGVGEAFF
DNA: TGCGCCAGCAGTGAGTCGCGAGGGGTAGGTGAAGCTTTCTTT

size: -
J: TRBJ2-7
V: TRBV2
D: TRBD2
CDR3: CASRRLAGVSYEQYF
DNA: TGTGCCAGCAGGAGACTAGCGGGAGTATCCTACGAGCAGTACTTC

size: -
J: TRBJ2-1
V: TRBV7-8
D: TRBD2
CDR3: CASSLAGQRGFF
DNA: TGTGCCAGCAGCTTAGCGGGGCAGCGGGGGTTCTTC

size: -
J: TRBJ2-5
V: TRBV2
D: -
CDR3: CASSEAPSGAAQETQYF
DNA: TGTGCCAGCAGTGAAGCGCCGTCGGGAGCCGCTCAAGAGACCCAGTACTTC